The T cell receptor beta chain described here comes from a study of T cells in Graves' hyperthyroidism and ophthalmopathy. RNA transcripts yielded amplified TCR beta CDR3 regions. HTBI primers were used for first-round RT-PCR of the TCR CDR3. TCRdb reanalysed the multiplex PCR reads using MiXCR and keeps one entry per CDR3 protein. Here the sample spans roughly 660,000 distinct CDR3 sequences, 15% to 20% being singletons. This clonotype was counted ten times or more. The V segment lost 5 bases and the J segment 4 bases; nucleotides outside the gene matches: 8. Germline CDR1 reads SEHNR; CDR2 reads FQNEAQ (reference sequence). CDR3 size: 16 residues.

J is TRBJ1-1 and V is TRBV7-9; 12 bases match TRBD1. The TCR was taken from a man in his fifties or sixties with Graves' hyperthyroidism. Sequencing input: blood. CDR3 in DNA: TGTGCCAGCAGCCACCACCGGGACAGGGGGCTCACTGAAGCTTTCTTT. Translated: CASSHHRDRGLTEAFF.